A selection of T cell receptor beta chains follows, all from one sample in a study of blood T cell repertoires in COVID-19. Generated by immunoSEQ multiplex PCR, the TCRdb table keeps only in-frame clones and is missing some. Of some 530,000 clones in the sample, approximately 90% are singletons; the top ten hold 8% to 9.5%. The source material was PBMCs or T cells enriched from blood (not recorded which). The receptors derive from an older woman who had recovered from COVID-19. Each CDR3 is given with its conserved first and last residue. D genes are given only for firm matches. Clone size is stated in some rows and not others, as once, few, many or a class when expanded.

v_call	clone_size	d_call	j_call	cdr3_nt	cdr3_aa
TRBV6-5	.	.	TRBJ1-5	TGTGCCATCCTGGGAGGTGGGAATCAGCCCCAGCATTTT	CAILGGGNQPQHF
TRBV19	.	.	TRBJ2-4	TGTGCCAGTCAGTCAGGGTCCTTAGCCAAAAACATTCAGTACTTC	CASQSGSLAKNIQYF
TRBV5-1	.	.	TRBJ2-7	TGCGCCAGCAGCCCCTCCCCCTCGAGCGGCGGAACCTACGAGCAGTACTTC	CASSPSPSSGGTYEQYF
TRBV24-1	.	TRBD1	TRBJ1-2	TGTGCCACCAGTGACCGGGTGGGACAGGGATTTTATGGCTACACCTTC	CATSDRVGQGFYGYTF
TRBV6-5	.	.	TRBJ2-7	TGTGCCGGCGAAGGGGACGGACTATACGAGCAGTACTTC	CAGEGDGLYEQYF
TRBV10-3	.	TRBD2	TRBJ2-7	TGTGCCACCTCCATTGCGGGGGGATCGGGGGAGCAGTACTTC	CATSIAGGSGEQYF
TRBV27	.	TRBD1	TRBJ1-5	TGTGCCAGCAGTTTGGGACAGTCCAATCAGCCCCAGCATTTT	CASSLGQSNQPQHF
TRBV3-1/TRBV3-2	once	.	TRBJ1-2	TGTGCCAGCAGCCAAGGGCCGGCGGGTGGTGGCTACACCTTC	CASSQGPAGGGYTF
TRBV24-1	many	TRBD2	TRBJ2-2	TGTGCCACCAGCCCCCGACCCGGGAGGGGTAACACCGGGGAGCTGTTTTTT	CATSPRPGRGNTGELFF
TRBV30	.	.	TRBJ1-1	TGTGCCTGGAATCGTGCAGGGAATACTGAAGCTTTCTTT	CAWNRAGNTEAFF
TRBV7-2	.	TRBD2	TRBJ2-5	TGTGCCAGCAGCTTAGGGCAGAGTAGCGGGGGGGCTGGGGAGACCCAGTACTTC	CASSLGQSSGGAGETQYF
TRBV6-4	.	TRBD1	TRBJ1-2	TGTGCCAGCAGTGATTCCGGGACAGGGAGCGGCTACACCTTC	CASSDSGTGSGYTF
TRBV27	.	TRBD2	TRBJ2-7	TGTGCCAGCAGTTCAATGAGGGAGGGCTACGAGCAGTACTTC	CASSSMREGYEQYF
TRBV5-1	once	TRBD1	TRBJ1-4	TGCGCCAGCAGCCGGGACAGCACTAATGAAAAACTGTTTTTT	CASSRDSTNEKLFF